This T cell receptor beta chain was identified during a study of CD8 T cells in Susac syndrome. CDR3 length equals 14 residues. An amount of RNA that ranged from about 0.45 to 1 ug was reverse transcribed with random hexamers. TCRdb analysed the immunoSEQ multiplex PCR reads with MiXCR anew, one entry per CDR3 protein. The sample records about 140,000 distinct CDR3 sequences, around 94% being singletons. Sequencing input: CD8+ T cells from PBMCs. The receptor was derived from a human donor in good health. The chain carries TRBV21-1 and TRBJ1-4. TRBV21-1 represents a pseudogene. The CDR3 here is CASSKWEIDEKLFF. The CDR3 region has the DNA TGTGCCAGCAGCAAATGGGAGATAGATGAAAAACTGTTTTTT.